The T cell receptor beta chain described here comes from a study of T cells in women clearing cervical HPV infection (dated by TCRdb to 2016 to 2019). Broadly, across the study: The cases were 25 women with histologically confirmed HPV16-related CIN3 or worse, and 2 of those women had invasive cancers. The controls were 25 or so women whose single incident HPV16 infection cleared within 12 months with no development of precancer or cancer. Case blood was taken at the visit when the lesion was first identified, whereas control blood was taken when infection was no longer detected. Among cases, blood sampling came a median of approximately 150 days after lesion detection, with an interquartile range of about 90 to 220 days. Since only a few of the women had HLA typing available, the possibility that HLA type was acting as a confounder could not be ruled out. Nested within Costa Rica's Guanacaste HPV Natural History Study, an exploratory proof-of-principle case-control study compared TCR repertoires across cervical HPV16 outcomes. Cases were matched to controls by age within five years and by the year the sample was collected. Cases had a median age of approximately 34 years and controls had a median age of around 40, with no significant differences in baseline characteristics. In the parent cohort, some 10,000 women aged 18 or older were enrolled in Guanacaste, Costa Rica, during about 1992 to 1994 and then followed for under nine years. Quality controls consisted of five blinded duplicates per group, for a total of some 60 samples made up of 50 participants and around ten replicates. The full study reports these points: Cases were distinguished from controls with an estimated AUC of approximately 0.8 by random forest classifiers combining richness and V gene abundances. Because T-cell numbers per sample were unknown, differences in richness could reflect varying T-cell content rather than repertoire biology. Whether associations preceded infection or resulted from infection could not be shown with the cross-sectional design, and effector/memory subsets and HPV-specific T cells were not isolated. Across sequencing depths, CIN3+ cases showed significantly higher TCR repertoire richness than controls, but evenness did not differ between the groups. Cases had lower TRBV6-7 relative abundance than controls (roughly 0.12% versus 0.17%; Bonferroni P = 0.0008).

Every participant had a single incident cervical HPV16 infection, and women with prevalent HPV16 infections were excluded. Cervical HPV DNA was detected by MY09/MY11 PCR and genotyped by dot-blot hybridization. About 14 mL of heparinized blood was centrifuged, after which the buffy coat was aliquoted, frozen at -30 degrees C, and then stored at -80 degrees C. QIAGEN kits were used to extract genomic DNA from buffy coat specimens. TCR beta CDR3 regions were amplified by multiplex PCR using the immunoSEQ assay from an average of about 1,200 ng genomic DNA per sample. Primer bias was corrected in the assay by using a complete synthetic TCR repertoire to establish an amplification baseline. Amplicons were sequenced on the Illumina platform. The paper's data handling went like this. Error correction of the sequences involved clustering with frequency ratios plus a modified nearest-neighbor algorithm, after which the sequences were analyzed in the immunoSEQ Analyzer using IMGT gene definitions. At each rarefaction depth, TCR richness and evenness were averaged across 20 rarefaction repeats, and samples with fewer sequences than that depth were excluded. V, D and J gene relative abundances were compared between groups with Wilcoxon rank sum tests, applying FDR correction. An intraclass correlation of roughly 96% for TCR richness and an average of about 80% across 66 gene segments were obtained from the blinded duplicates. TCRdb re-hosts the immuneACCESS table, in-frame sequences only. Its copies lack some clones; in the studies checked, an unresolved V gene accounts for under half of them, and the cause for the rest is not known. For V, J and clone size, that table is used; D and trimming come from the DNA. The sample's table covers 30,000 to 45,000 clones. 3.5% to 4.5% of the sample rests with the top ten.

The CDR3 sequence holds 14 residues, the cysteine and phenylalanine included. Of the CDR3's DNA, 33 bases were read; they are in frame from base 1. V and J are trimmed by 3 bases and 5 bases, and the gene matches miss 1 base of the junction. CDR1 and CDR2 are drawn from the germline V gene (reference sequence): LNHDA, SQIVND. Points on this clone: The antigen it recognizes is unknown. With the read ending 3 residues before the CDR3 end, the germline J gene is used to fill in that end.

This TCR came from a woman between 18 and 70 years old with a cervical HPV16 infection that either progressed to CIN3+ or cleared (not recorded which). The sequenced sample was blood buffy coat. The V and J segments used are TRBV19 and TRBJ2-6; 7 bases in the junction line up with TRBD1. This receptor carries the CDR3 CASSMDRRANVLTF. The sequenced part of the CDR3 DNA is TGTGCCAGTAGTATGGACAGGAGGGCCAACGTC.